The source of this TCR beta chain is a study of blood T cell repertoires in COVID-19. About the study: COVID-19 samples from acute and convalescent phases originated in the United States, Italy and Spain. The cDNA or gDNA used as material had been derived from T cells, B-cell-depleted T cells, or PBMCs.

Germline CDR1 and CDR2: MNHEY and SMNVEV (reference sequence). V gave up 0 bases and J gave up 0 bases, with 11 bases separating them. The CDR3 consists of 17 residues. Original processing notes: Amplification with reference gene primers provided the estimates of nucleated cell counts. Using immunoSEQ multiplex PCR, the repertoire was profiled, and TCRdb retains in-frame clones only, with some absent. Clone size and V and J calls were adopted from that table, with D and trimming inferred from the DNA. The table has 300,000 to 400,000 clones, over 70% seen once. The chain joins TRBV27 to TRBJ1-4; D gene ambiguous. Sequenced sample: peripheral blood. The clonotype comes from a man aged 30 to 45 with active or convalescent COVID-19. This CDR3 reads CASSLSNTFATNEKLFF. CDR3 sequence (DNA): TGTGCCAGCAGTTTATCGAACACCTTTGCAACTAATGAAAAACTGTTTTTT.